This T cell receptor beta chain emerged from a study of post-analysis software for immune sequencing data. Every TCR beta cDNA library bore unique molecular identifiers. Using its own MiXCR run on the PCR reads, TCRdb lists one record per CDR3 protein. Here the sample spans almost 700,000 distinct CDR3 sequences, 55% to 60% being singletons. In the case of this clonotype: Its target is unknown.

Study-wide findings and caveats: In patients, a few TRBV segments were more frequent than in controls, with TRBV5-6, TRBV5-1 and TRBV20-1 among them.

CDR1 GTSNPN and CDR2 SVGIG come from the germline V gene (reference sequence). Trimming left V 1 base short and J 9 bases short, with 11 bases between. The CDR3 runs 12 residues. This receptor was taken from a girl aged 2 to 9 with multiple sclerosis. The source material was blood. The chain is built from TRBV30 and TRBJ2-3, with D uncertain. DNA for the CDR3: TGTGCCTGGAGTGAATTAAGACGAACGCAGTATTTT. Its translation is CAWSELRRTQYF.